This TCR beta chain was found in a study of response to subunit inactivated influenza vaccine. Study findings and constraints: It was suggested by the authors that few new T cells are recruited by each seasonal influenza vaccination.

In its sample, this clonotype was seen a few times. Its antigen is unidentified. Trimming took off 6 bases at V and 5 bases at J, with 13 bases between the two ends. The germline V gene has CDR1 DFQATT and CDR2 SNEGSKA (reference sequence). The CDR3 extends over 13 amino acids. TCRdb processed the RT-PCR reads anew with MiXCR; each CDR3 protein has one entry. Of roughly 500,000 distinct CDR3 sequences listed, approximately 24% were seen once; the top ten hold 1.9%. The chain couples TRBV20-1 to TRBJ1-4; D is possibly TRBD1 (6 bases). Sample: CD4+ T cells sorted from PBMCs, taken more than 4 days after vaccination. This receptor was taken from a man aged 50 to 60 who received an inactivated influenza vaccine. The CDR3, as DNA: TGCAGTGCCGACAAGGGGGGGAATGAAAAACTGTTTTTT. Translating it yields CSADKGGNEKLFF.